The clone carrying this T cell receptor (beta chain) showed up many times. What it binds is not known. The data derive from a study of T cells in Graves' hyperthyroidism and ophthalmopathy. There were TCR beta CDR3 regions amplified from RNA transcripts. TCR CDR3 underwent first-round RT-PCR with the HTBI primer set. MiXCR, applied by TCRdb to the multiplex PCR reads, yields one record per CDR3 protein. This sample has 300,000 to 400,000 distinct CDR3 sequences; about 18% occur once, and the top ten carry 35% to 50%. Study observations and caveats: Ophthalmopathy cases were set apart from stable hyperthyroidism by a 13 V-J model. Blood also held most thyroid clonotypes expanded beyond 0.001.

Diagnosis relied on clinical symptoms, serum thyroxine and TRAb, thyroid ultrasound and orbital computed tomography. Out of approximately 10 ml of fresh peripheral blood came the PBMCs. V shed 5 bases and J shed 5 bases, with 19 bases lying between them. The CDR3 has 15 amino acids. CDR1 SEHNR and CDR2 FQNEAQ come from the germline V gene (reference sequence). This chain links TRBV7-9 with TRBJ2-7; D is possibly TRBD2 (6 bases). The material sequenced was blood. The sequence derives from a man aged 18 to 30 with Graves' ophthalmopathy. Here the CDR3 DNA reads TGTGCCAGCAGCCCCCGGACAAGGGAGGTCGACGAGCAGTACTTC. Translating gives CASSPRTREVDEQYF. Supplemented by reference TRBV7-9 and TRBJ2-7, the full variable domain reads DTGVSQNPRHKITKRGQNVTFRCDPISEHNRLYWYRQTLGQGPEFLTYFQNEAQLEKSRLLSDRFSAERPKGSFSTLEIQRTEQGDSAMYLCASSPRTREVDEQYFGPGTRLTVT.